This TCR beta chain was observed in a study of PD-L1 blockade in urothelial cancer. Study-level information: Patients began atezolizumab, 1,200 mg intravenously every 3 weeks, in the mid-2010s. In the patient group, twenty-five of 29 were males with bladder-origin urothelial cancer.

Time point: peripheral blood 6 weeks after treatment start. The authors spiked synthetic TCR analog templates into each PCR. This table comes from immunoSEQ multiplex PCR, and its TCRdb copy is limited to in-frame clones, with some not included. The sample comprises more than 90,000 clones, roughly 85% of which are singletons, and roughly 8% rests with the top ten. CDR1 MNHEY and CDR2 SVGAGI come from the germline V gene. Trimming shortened V by 5 bases and J by 1 base, and 5 bases separated the two germline ends. The length of the CDR3 is 12 residues. The sample was PBMCs, taken around atezolizumab (anti-PD-L1) treatment. The chain links TRBV6-5 to TRBJ1-1; D is unclear. This receptor was obtained from a man between 70 and 80 years old with urothelial cancer. The CDR3 spells CASSQANTEAFF. The DNA of the CDR3 is TGTGCCAGCAGTCAAGCGAACACTGAAGCTTTCTTT.